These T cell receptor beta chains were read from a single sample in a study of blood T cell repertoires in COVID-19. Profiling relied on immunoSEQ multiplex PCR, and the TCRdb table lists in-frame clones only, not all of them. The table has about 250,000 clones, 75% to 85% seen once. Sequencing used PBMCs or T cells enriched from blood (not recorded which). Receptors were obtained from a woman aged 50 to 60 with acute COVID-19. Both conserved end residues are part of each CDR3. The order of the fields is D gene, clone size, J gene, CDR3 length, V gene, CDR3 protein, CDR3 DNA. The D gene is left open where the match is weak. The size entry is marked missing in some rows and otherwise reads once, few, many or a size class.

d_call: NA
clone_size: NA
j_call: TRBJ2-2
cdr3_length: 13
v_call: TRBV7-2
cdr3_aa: CASSQPSAGELFF
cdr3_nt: TGTGCCAGCAGCCAACCCTCGGCCGGGGAGCTGTTTTTT

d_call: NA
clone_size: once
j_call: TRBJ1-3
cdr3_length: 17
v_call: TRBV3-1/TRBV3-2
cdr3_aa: CASSLRQNAGYENTIYF
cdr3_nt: TGTGCCAGCAGCCTGAGACAGAACGCAGGATACGAAAACACCATATATTTT

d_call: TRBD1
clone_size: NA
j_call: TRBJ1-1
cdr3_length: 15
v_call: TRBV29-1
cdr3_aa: CSVEDPWTGRTEAFF
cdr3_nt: TGCAGCGTTGAAGACCCCTGGACAGGGCGCACTGAAGCTTTCTTT

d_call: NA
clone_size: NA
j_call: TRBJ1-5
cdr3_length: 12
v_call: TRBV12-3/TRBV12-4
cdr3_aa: CASSLGPKPQHF
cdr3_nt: TGTGCCAGCAGCCTGGGCCCGAAGCCCCAGCATTTT

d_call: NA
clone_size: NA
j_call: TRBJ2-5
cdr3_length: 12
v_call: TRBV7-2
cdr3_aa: CASSLYQETQYF
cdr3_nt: TGTGCCAGCAGCCTGTACCAAGAGACCCAGTACTTC

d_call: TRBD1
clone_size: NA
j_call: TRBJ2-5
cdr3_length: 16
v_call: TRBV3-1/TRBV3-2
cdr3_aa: CASSHGDRGYQETQYF
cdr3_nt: TGTGCCAGCAGCCATGGGGACAGGGGGTACCAAGAGACCCAGTACTTC

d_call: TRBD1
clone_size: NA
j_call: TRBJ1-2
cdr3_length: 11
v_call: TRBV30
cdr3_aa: CAWGQGGGYTF
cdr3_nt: TGTGCCTGGGGACAGGGTGGCGGCTACACCTTC

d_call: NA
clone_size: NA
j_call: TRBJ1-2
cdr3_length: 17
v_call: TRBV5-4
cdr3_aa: CASRSIGQKESNYGYTF
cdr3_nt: TGTGCCAGCAGATCGATCGGACAAAAGGAATCTAACTATGGCTACACCTTC

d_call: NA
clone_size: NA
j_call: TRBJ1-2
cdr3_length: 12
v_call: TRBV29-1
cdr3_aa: CSAVGDVWGYTF
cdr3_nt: TGCAGCGCCGTCGGGGATGTATGGGGCTACACCTTC

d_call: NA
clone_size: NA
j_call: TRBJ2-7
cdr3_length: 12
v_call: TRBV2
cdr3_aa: CASAEDSYEQYF
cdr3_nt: TGTGCCAGCGCAGAGGACAGCTACGAGCAGTACTTC

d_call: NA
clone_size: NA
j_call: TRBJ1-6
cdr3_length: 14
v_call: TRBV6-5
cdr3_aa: CASNQGPPNSPLHF
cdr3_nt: TGTGCCAGCAACCAGGGGCCTCCGAATTCACCCCTCCACTTT

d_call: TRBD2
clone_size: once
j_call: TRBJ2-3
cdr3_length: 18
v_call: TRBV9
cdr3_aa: CASSPSRLPAGGTDTQYF
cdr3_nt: TGTGCCAGCAGCCCTAGCCGCCTTCCAGCGGGGGGCACAGATACGCAGTATTTT

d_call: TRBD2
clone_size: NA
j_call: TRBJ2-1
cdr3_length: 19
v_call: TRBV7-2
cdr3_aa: CASSLAGVAGGPTRDEQFF
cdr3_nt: TGTGCCAGCAGCTTAGCCGGGGTAGCGGGGGGGCCCACACGCGATGAGCAGTTCTTC

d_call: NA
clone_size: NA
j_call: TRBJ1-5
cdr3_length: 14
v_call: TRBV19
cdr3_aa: CASKSGSNNQPQHF
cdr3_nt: TGTGCCAGCAAGTCCGGTTCCAATAATCAGCCCCAGCATTTT

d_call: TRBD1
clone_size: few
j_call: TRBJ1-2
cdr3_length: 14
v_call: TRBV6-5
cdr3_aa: CASSYDRAPYGYTF
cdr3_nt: TGTGCCAGCAGTTACGACAGGGCTCCATATGGCTACACCTTC

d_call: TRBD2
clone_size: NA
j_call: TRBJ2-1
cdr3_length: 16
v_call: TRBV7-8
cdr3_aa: CASSLISGRKNNEQFF
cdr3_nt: TGTGCCAGCAGCTTAATTAGCGGGAGGAAGAACAATGAGCAGTTCTTC

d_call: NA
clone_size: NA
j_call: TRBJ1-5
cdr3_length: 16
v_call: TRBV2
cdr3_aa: CASSERGGESNQPQHF
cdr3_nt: TGTGCCAGCAGTGAGAGGGGGGGAGAGAGCAATCAGCCCCAGCATTTT

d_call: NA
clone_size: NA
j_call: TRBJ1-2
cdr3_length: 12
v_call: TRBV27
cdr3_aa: CASGHPYYGYTF
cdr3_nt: TGTGCCAGCGGCCATCCCTACTATGGCTACACCTTC

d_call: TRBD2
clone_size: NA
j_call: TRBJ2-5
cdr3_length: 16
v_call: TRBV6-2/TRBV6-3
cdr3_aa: CASSYSPSGGKETQYF
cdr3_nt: TGTGCCAGCAGTTACTCGCCTAGCGGGGGGAAAGAGACCCAGTACTTC

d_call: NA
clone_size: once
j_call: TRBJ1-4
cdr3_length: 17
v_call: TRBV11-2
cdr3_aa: CASSRGQTILPSEKLFF
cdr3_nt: TGTGCCAGCAGCCGAGGGCAGACTATACTACCCTCCGAAAAACTGTTTTTT

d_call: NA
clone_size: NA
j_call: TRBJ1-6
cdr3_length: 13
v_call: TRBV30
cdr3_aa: CAWSVEGNSPLHF
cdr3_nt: TGTGCCTGGAGTGTAGAGGGTAATTCACCCCTCCACTTT

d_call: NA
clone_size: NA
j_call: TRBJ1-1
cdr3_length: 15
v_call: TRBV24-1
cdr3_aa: CATSDFRGGRTEAFF
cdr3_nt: TGTGCCACCAGTGATTTTCGGGGGGGGCGGACTGAAGCTTTCTTT

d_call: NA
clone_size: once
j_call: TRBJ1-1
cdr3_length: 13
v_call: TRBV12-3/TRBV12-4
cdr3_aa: CASSYRSGTEAFF
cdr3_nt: TGTGCCAGCAGCTACAGGTCAGGCACTGAAGCTTTCTTT

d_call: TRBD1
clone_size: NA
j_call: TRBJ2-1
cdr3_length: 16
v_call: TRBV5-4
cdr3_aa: CASSLPPGQQYNEQFF
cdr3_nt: TGTGCCAGCAGTTTGCCCCCGGGACAGCAATACAATGAGCAGTTCTTC

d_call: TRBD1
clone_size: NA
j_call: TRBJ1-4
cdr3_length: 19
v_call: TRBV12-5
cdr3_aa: CASGSWTGALVATNEKLFF
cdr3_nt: TGTGCTAGTGGTTCGTGGACAGGGGCCCTGGTTGCAACTAATGAAAAACTGTTTTTT

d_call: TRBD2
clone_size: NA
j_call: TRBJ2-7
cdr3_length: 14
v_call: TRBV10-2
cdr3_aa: CASSPGGPSHEQYF
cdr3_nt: TGCGCCAGCAGTCCGGGGGGGCCGTCTCACGAGCAGTACTTC

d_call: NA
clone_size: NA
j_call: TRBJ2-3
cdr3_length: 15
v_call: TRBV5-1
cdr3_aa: CASSSLGGGTDTQYF
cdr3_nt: TGCGCCAGCAGCTCTTTAGGCGGGGGCACAGATACGCAGTATTTT

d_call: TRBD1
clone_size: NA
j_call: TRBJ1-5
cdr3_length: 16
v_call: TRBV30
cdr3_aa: CAWRPRQGTGTQPQHF
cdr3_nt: TGTGCCTGGAGGCCAAGACAGGGAACGGGAACTCAGCCCCAGCATTTT

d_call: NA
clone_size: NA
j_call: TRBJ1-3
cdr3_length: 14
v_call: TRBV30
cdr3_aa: CAWNPTSGGNTIYF
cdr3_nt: TGTGCCTGGAATCCTACCTCGGGAGGAAACACCATATATTTT

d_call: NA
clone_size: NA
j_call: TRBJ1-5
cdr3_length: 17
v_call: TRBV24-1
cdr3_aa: CATSDYQGSDSNQPQHF
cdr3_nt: TGTGCCACCAGTGATTACCAGGGGTCGGATAGCAATCAGCCCCAGCATTTT

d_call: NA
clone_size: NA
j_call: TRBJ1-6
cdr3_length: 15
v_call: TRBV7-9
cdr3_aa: CASSPSSGGASPLHF
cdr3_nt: TGTGCCAGCAGCCCAAGTAGCGGCGGAGCCTCACCCCTCCACTTT

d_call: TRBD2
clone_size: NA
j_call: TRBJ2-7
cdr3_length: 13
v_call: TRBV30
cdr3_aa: CAWSVLAETEQYF
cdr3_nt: TGTGCCTGGAGTGTACTAGCGGAGACCGAGCAGTACTTC

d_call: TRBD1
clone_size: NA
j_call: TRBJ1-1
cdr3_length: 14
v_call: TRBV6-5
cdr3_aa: CASRGKGQGSGAFF
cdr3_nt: TGTGCCAGCAGAGGAAAGGGACAGGGGTCGGGAGCTTTCTTT

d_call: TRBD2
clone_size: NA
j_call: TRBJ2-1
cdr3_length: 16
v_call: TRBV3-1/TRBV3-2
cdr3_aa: CASSQEILAGNNEQFF
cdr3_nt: TGTGCCAGCAGCCAAGAAATTCTAGCGGGAAACAATGAGCAGTTCTTC

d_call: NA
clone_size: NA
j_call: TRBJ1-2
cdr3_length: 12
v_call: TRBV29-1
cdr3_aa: CSSIQERNGYTF
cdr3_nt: TGCAGTTCTATTCAGGAAAGGAATGGCTACACCTTC

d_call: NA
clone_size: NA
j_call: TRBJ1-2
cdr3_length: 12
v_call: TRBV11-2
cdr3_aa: CASSLASGGYTF
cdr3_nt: TGTGCCAGCAGCTTAGCTAGTGGTGGCTACACCTTC

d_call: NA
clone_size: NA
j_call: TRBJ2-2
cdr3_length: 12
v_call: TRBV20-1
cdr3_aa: CSASRRAGELFF
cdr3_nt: TGCAGTGCTAGTCGCCGAGCCGGGGAGCTGTTTTTT

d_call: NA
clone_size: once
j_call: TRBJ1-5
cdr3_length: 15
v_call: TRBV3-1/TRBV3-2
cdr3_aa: CASSQDMGQNSPQHF
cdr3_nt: TGTGCCAGCAGCCAAGATATGGGGCAAAATTCGCCCCAGCATTTT

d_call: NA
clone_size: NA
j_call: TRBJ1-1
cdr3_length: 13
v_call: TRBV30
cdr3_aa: CARDERQNTEAFF
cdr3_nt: TGTGCCCGGGACGAGAGACAGAACACTGAAGCTTTCTTT

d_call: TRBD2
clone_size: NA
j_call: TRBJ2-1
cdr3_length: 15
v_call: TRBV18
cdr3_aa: CASSSSGGPLNEQFF
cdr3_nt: TGTGCCAGCTCCTCTAGCGGGGGGCCCCTTAATGAGCAGTTCTTC

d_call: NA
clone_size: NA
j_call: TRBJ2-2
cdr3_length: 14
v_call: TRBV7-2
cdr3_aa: CASIRHWNTGELFF
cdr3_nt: TGTGCCAGCATCAGGCATTGGAACACCGGGGAGCTGTTTTTT

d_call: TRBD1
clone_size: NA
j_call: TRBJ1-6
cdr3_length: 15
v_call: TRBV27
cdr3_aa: CASSSDRVDISPLHF
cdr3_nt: TGTGCCAGCAGCTCGGACAGGGTGGACATTTCACCCCTCCACTTT

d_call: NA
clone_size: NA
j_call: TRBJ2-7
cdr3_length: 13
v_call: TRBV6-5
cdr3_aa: CASNRGGGYEQYF
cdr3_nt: TGTGCCAGCAATCGAGGGGGGGGATACGAGCAGTACTTC

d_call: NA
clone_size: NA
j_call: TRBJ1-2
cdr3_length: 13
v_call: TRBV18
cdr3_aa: CASSPEQGVGYTF
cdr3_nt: TGTGCCAGCTCACCAGAACAGGGAGTTGGCTACACCTTC

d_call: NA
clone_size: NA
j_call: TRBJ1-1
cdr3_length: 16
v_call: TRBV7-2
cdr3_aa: CASSLEGLGLGTEAFF
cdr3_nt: TGTGCCAGCAGCTTAGAGGGTTTGGGGCTTGGCACTGAAGCTTTCTTT

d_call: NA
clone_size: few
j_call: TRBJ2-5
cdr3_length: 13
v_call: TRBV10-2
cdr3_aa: CASSESVQETQYF
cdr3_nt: TGCGCCAGCAGTGAGTCCGTTCAAGAGACCCAGTACTTC

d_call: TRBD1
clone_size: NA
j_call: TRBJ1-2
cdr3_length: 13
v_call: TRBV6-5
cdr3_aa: CASSFTGGRGYTF
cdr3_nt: TGTGCCAGCAGTTTCACAGGGGGCAGGGGCTACACCTTC

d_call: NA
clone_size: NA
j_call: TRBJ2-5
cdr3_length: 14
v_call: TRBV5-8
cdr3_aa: CASSLLAGGETQYF
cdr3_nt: TGTGCCAGCAGCTTGTTGGCCGGAGGAGAGACCCAGTACTTC

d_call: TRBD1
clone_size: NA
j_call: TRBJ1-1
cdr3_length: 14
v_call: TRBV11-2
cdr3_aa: CASSLVRDRGSAFF
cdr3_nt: TGTGCCAGCAGCTTAGTCCGGGACAGGGGGAGTGCTTTCTTT

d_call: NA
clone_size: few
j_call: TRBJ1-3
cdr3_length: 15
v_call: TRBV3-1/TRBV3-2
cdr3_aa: CASSPQGYSGNTIYF
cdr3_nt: TGTGCCAGCAGCCCACAGGGATACTCTGGAAACACCATATATTTT

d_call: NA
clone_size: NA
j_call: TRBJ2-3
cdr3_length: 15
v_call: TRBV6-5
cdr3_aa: CASTDMPRGWDTQYF
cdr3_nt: TGTGCCAGCACCGACATGCCCCGGGGGTGGGATACGCAGTATTTT

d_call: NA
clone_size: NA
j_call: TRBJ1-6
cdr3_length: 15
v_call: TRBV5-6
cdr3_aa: CASSRGRGEHSPLHF
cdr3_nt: TGTGCCAGCAGCCGCGGTCGAGGCGAGCATTCACCCCTCCACTTT

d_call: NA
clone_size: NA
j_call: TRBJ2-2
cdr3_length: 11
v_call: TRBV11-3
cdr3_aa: CASSGAGGLFF
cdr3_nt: TGTGCCAGCAGTGGAGCGGGTGGGCTGTTTTTT